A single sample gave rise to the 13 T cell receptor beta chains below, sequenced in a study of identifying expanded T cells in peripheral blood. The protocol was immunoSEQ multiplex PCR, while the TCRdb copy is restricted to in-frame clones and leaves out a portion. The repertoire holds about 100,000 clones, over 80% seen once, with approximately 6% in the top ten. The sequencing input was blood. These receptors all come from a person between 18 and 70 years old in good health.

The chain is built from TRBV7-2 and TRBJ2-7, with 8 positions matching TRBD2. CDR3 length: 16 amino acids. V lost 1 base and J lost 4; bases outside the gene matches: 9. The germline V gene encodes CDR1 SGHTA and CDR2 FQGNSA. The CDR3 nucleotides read TGTGCCAGCAGCTTAGGGGGCAGCGGGAGAGGATACGAGCAGTACTTC. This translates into CASSLGGSGRGYEQYF. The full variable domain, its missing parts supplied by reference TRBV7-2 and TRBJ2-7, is GAGVSQSPSNKVTEKGKDVELRCDPISGHTALYWYRQSLGQGLEFLIYFQGNSAPDKSGLPSDRFSAERTGGSVSTLTIQRTQQEDSAVYLCASSLGGSGRGYEQYFGPGTRLTVT.

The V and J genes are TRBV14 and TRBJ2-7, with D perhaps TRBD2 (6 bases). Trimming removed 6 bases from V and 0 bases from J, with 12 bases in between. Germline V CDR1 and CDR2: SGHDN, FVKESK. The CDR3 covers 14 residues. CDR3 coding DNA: TGTGCCAGCAGGCATAGCGGAAGCTCCTACGAGCAGTACTTC. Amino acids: CASRHSGSSYEQYF. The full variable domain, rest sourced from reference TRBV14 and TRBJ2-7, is EAGVTQFPSHSVIEKGQTVTLRCDPISGHDNLYWYRRVMGKEIKFLLHFVKESKQDESGMPNNRFLAERTGGTYSTLKVQPAELEDSGVYFCASRHSGSSYEQYFGPGTRLTVT.

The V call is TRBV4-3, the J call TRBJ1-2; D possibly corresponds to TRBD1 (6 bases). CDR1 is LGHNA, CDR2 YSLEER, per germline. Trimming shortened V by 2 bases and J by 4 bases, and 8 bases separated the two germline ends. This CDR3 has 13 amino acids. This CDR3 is CASSQQGGYGYTF. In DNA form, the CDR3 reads TGCGCCAGCAGCCAACAAGGGGGCTATGGCTACACCTTC.

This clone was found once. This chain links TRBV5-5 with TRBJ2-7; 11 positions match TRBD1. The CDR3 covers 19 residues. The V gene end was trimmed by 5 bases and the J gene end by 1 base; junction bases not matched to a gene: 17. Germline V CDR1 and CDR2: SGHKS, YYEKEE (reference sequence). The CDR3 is CASRKKGQGAPLGSYEQYF. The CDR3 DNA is TGTGCCAGCAGAAAAAAAGGACAGGGGGCGCCTCTTGGATCCTACGAGCAGTACTTC.

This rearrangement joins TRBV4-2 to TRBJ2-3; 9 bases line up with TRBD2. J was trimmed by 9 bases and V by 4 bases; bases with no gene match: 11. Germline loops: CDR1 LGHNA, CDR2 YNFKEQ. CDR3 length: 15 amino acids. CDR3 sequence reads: CASSPLRGGPQTQYF. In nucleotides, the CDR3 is TGTGCCAGCAGCCCTTTGCGGGGGGGCCCCCAAACGCAGTATTTT.

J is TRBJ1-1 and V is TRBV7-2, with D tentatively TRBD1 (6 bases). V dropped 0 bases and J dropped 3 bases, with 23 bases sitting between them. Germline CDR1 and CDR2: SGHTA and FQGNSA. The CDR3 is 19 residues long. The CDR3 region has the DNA TGTGCCAGCAGCTTAGCATTGGGGGCGCGCGTCGGTTGGGACACTGAAGCTTTCTTT. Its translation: CASSLALGARVGWDTEAFF.

In DNA form, the CDR3 reads TGTGCCAGCTCACCAGCGGGTGGTACCGGGGAGCTGTTTTTT. This translates into CASSPAGGTGELFF. The chain couples TRBV18 to TRBJ2-2, with D possibly matching TRBD2 (5 bases). In germline, CDR1 is KGHSH, CDR2 LQKENI. The length of the CDR3 is 14 residues. V gave up 2 bases and J gave up 5 bases, with 9 bases separating them.

CDR3 DNA sequence: TGCGCCAGCAGCTTGGAACAGGCCATTTACAATGAGCAGTTCTTC. Translated: CASSLEQAIYNEQFF. The V call is TRBV5-1, the J call TRBJ2-1; the D gene is possibly TRBD1 (5 bases). The ends were cut back, 0 bases at V and 4 bases at J, with 11 bases in the middle. The length of the CDR3 is 15 residues. Germline CDR1 reads SGHRS; CDR2 reads YFSETQ. Complete variable domain (other parts from reference TRBV5-1 and TRBJ2-1): KAGVTQTPRYLIKTRGQQVTLSCSPISGHRSVSWYQQTPGQGLQFLFEYFSETQRNKGNFPGRFSGRQFSNSRSEMNVSTLELGDSALYLCASSLEQAIYNEQFFGPGTRLTVL.

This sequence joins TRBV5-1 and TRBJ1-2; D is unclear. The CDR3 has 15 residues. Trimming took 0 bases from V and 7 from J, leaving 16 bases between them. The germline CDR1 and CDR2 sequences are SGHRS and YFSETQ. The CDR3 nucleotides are TGCGCCAGCAGCTTGGAGTCCCCGACTGGAACTGGCTACACCTTC. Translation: CASSLESPTGTGYTF.

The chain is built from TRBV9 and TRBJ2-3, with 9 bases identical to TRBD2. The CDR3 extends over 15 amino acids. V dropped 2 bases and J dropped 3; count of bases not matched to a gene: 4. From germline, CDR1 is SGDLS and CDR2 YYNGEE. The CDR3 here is CASSVSSGRTDTQYF. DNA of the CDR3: TGTGCCAGCAGCGTGTCCAGCGGGAGGACAGATACGCAGTATTTT.

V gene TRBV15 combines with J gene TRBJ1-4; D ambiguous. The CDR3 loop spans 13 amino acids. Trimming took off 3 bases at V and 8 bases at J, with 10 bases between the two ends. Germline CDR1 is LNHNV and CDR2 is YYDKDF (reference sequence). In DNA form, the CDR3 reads TGTGCCACCAGCAGGGGCCCCCAGGAAAAACTGTTTTTT. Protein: CATSRGPQEKLFF.

This CDR3 reads CASSLKSGWEQYF. The CDR3 bases are TGTGCCAGCAGCTTAAAGTCCGGATGGGAGCAGTACTTC. V usage is TRBV11-2 and J usage is TRBJ2-7; D gene ambiguous. The CDR3 runs 13 residues. The germline CDR1 and CDR2 sequences are SGHAT and FQNNGV. The V and J ends lost 2 bases and 7 bases respectively, with 12 bases between them.

CDR3 loop: CASSLAGGRDEQFF. CDR3 nucleotides: TGTGCCAGTTCCTTAGCGGGGGGGAGGGATGAGCAGTTCTTC. The chain couples TRBV11-3 to TRBJ2-1; 11 nucleotides agree with TRBD2. The V segment lost 9 bases and the J segment 8 bases; nucleotides outside the gene matches: 9. The CDR3 contains 14 residues. CDR1 is SGHNT and CDR2 is YENEEA in the germline V gene.